These 14 T cell receptor beta chains originate from one sample sequenced in a study of cytomegalovirus exposure and HLA in healthy donors. PCR amplification relied on 60 Vbeta primers (plus 13 Jbeta primers). The data were produced by immunoSEQ multiplex PCR, yet TCRdb's version contains in-frame clones alone and is incomplete. Of 150,000 to 200,000 clones listed, approximately 83% are singletons. Sequenced material: PBMCs. Every receptor here comes from a man aged 18 to 35 in good health and CMV-seropositive.

Turning to this clone: Other DNA sequences from this sample encode an identical CDR3 as well. The chain links TRBV18 to TRBJ2-1, with 10 bases that match TRBD1. V shed 3 bases and J 4 bases; nucleotides not matched to a gene: 3. Germline CDR1 is KGHSH and CDR2 is LQKENI. The CDR3 has 15 residues. The CDR3: CASSPGQGIYNEQFF. The CDR3 coding sequence is TGTGCCAGCTCACCGGGACAGGGGATTTACAATGAGCAGTTCTTC. Together with reference TRBV18 and TRBJ2-1, the CDR3 gives the full variable domain: NAGVMQNPRHLVRRRGQEARLRCSPMKGHSHVYWYRQLPEEGLKFMVYLQKENIIDESGMPKERFSAEFPKEGPSILRIQQVVRGDSAAYFCASSPGQGIYNEQFFGPGTRLTVL.

The chain combines TRBV11-2 with TRBJ1-1, with D unclear. This CDR3 has 16 amino acids. CDR1 and CDR2 from the germline V gene are SGHAT and FQNNGV. The V gene lost 2 bases and the J gene lost 0 bases, with 13 bases spanning the gap. This CDR3 is CASSLFVGNLNTEAFF. The CDR3 DNA reads as TGTGCCAGCAGCTTATTTGTGGGCAACCTGAACACTGAAGCTTTCTTT.

The chain combines TRBV29-1 with TRBJ1-2, with 7 bases fitting TRBD1. The germline V gene has CDR1 SQVTM and CDR2 ANQGSEA. Trimming at V came to 6 bases and at J to 3 bases, leaving 4 bases not matched to a gene. CDR3 size: 12 residues. The DNA for the CDR3 is TGCAGCGTAACAGGGGAGGACTATGGCTACACCTTC. It specifies CSVTGEDYGYTF.

This chain connects TRBV4-2 to TRBJ2-5; D perhaps matches TRBD1 (6 bases). V was pared by 0 bases and J by 11 bases, with 10 bases between. The CDR3 is 12 amino acids. Germline V gives CDR1 LGHNA, CDR2 YNFKEQ. The CDR3 sequence: CASSQEKGEQYF. As DNA, the CDR3 is TGTGCCAGCAGCCAAGAGAAGGGGGAGCAGTACTTC.

The chain recombines TRBV28 with TRBJ1-6; 7 bases line up with TRBD1. CDR3 length equals 14 residues. Germline V gene data show CDR1 as MDHEN and CDR2 as SYDVKM. The V segment lost 7 bases and the J segment 10 bases; nucleotides outside the gene matches: 10. This chain's CDR3 is CASIDRQGDSPLHF. CDR3 sequence (DNA): TGTGCCAGCATCGATAGACAGGGCGACTCACCCCTCCACTTT.

This rearrangement joins TRBV14 to TRBJ2-5, with a possible D match to TRBD1 (5 bases). Matching the DNA end better, TRBJ2-7 makes the J call doubtful. Germline V lookup: CDR1 SGHDN, CDR2 FVKESK. This CDR3 has 15 residues. CDR3 protein: CASSQGAGFASEQYF. The CDR3 DNA reads TGTGCCAGCAGCCAAGGGGCAGGGTTCGCCTCCGAGCAGTACTTC.

The chain carries TRBV6-5 and TRBJ1-1; tentatively, D is TRBD1 (5 bases). The germline V and J ends were trimmed by 5 bases and 1 base, with 14 bases remaining between them. The CDR3 sequence is 15 residues long. Germline values: CDR1 MNHEY, CDR2 SVGAGI. The CDR3 protein is CASSGPDMWNTEAFF. The CDR3 DNA reads TGTGCCAGCAGTGGGCCGGACATGTGGAACACTGAAGCTTTCTTT.

The CDR3: CASVRGGNQPQHF. In DNA, the CDR3 is TGTGCCAGCGTCCGGGGGGGTAATCAGCCCCAGCATTTT. V usage is TRBV2 and J usage is TRBJ1-5; D perhaps matches TRBD1 (5 bases). V was clipped by 8 bases and J by 4 bases, with 12 bases between them. The CDR3 sequence is 13 residues long. The germline gives CDR1 SNHLY, CDR2 FYNNEI.

The chain is built from TRBV7-6 and TRBJ1-6; weak D call: TRBD1 (5 bases). CDR1 and CDR2 from the germline V gene are SGHVS and FNYEAQ. Trimming removed 0 bases from V and 10 bases from J, with 13 bases in between. This CDR3 spans 15 amino acids. The CDR3 spells CASSLAAGQGSPLHF. The DNA of the CDR3 is TGTGCCAGCAGCTTAGCCGCGGGGCAGGGATCACCCCTCCACTTT.

The V gene is TRBV18, the J gene TRBJ2-3; possibly TRBD1 for D (5 bases). Trimming removed 3 bases from V and 0 bases from J, with 13 bases in between. This CDR3 comprises 16 residues. Germline values: CDR1 KGHSH, CDR2 LQKENI. Here the CDR3 reads CASSPGREESTDTQYF. CDR3 bases: TGTGCCAGCTCACCGGGCAGGGAAGAAAGCACAGATACGCAGTATTTT.

The rearrangement joins TRBV10-3 to TRBJ2-5, with 10 nucleotides matching TRBD2. CDR1 and CDR2 (germline): ENHRY, SYGVKD. The trim removed 4 bases at V and 1 base at J, leaving 3 bases unmatched. CDR3 length equals 15 residues. Here the CDR3 DNA reads TGTGCCATCAGTGGGCTAGCGGGGGCCCAAGAGACCCAGTACTTC. Its translation is CAISGLAGAQETQYF.

This clone was seen only a few times. This chain joins TRBV29-1 and TRBJ1-1, with D uncertain. The CDR3 runs to 14 residues. Germline values: CDR1 SQVTM, CDR2 ANQGSEA. Between the trimmed V and J ends, which lost 4 bases and 4 bases, there was a span of 16 bases. The CDR3: CSVGPADIPTEAFF. CDR3 in DNA: TGCAGCGTTGGCCCAGCCGACATTCCCACTGAAGCTTTCTTT.

V usage is TRBV15 and J usage is TRBJ2-5, with a tentative D call TRBD1 (5 bases). There are 13 residues in the CDR3. CDR1 and CDR2 from the germline V gene are LNHNV and YYDKDF (reference sequence). V shed 3 bases and J shed 4 bases, with 9 bases lying between them. The CDR3 loop is CATSRGRVETQYF. Written as DNA, the CDR3 is TGTGCCACCAGCAGGGGCAGGGTAGAGACCCAGTACTTC.

The chain carries TRBV7-8 and TRBJ1-5; tentatively, D is TRBD1 (5 bases). The CDR3 has 18 residues. Germline V gene lookup returns CDR1 SGHVS and CDR2 FQNEAQ. The germline V and J ends were trimmed by 2 bases and 4 bases, with 21 bases remaining between them. Written as DNA, the CDR3 is TGTGCCAGCAGCTTAAGGGGACTCAGAGCCACGACGAATCAGCCCCAGCATTTT. As protein: CASSLRGLRATTNQPQHF.